The entry below describes one T cell receptor (beta chain). The data belong to a study of monozygotic twins with inflammatory bowel disease. The total RNA came straight from whole blood, and T cells were not sorted beforehand. Incorporation of UMIs carrying a 6-nucleotide sample barcode was performed by template switching. Amplification used two nested PCRs: around 15 cycles, then 8 to 10 cycles, on TCRalpha/TCRbeta cDNA. TCRdb re-analyzed the 5' RACE reads; it lists each CDR3 protein once, without DNA. This sample contains some 170,000 distinct CDR3 sequences. Looked up from germline, CDR1 is SEHNR and CDR2 is FQNEAQ (reference sequence). CDR3 length equals 16 residues.

This clonotype originated in a human donor with ulcerative colitis or Crohn's disease, or a healthy co-twin of an affected twin (not recorded which). Sequenced: blood. The chain joins TRBV7-9 to TRBJ2-3; TCRdb calls TRBD2, which cannot be checked without DNA. CDR3 sequence: CASDRMGLAGGDTQYF.